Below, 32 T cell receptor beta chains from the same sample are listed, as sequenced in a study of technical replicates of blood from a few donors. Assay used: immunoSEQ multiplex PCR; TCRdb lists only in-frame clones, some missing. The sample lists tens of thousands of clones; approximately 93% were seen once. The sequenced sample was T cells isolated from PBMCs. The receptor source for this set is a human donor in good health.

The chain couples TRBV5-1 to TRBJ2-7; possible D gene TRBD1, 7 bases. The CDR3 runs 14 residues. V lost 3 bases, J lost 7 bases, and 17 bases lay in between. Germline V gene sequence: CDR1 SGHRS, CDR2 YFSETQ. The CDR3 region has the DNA TGCGCCAGCAGCTCGGGGGACAGATCCTCAGAGCAGTACTTC. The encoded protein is CASSSGDRSSEQYF.

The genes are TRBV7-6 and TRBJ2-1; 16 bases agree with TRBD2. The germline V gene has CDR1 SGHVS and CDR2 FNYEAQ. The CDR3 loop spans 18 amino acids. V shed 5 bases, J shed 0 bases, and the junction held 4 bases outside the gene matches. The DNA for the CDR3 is TGTGCCAGCAGCCAGGGACTAGCGGGAGGGAGCTCCTACAATGAGCAGTTCTTC. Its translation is CASSQGLAGGSSYNEQFF.

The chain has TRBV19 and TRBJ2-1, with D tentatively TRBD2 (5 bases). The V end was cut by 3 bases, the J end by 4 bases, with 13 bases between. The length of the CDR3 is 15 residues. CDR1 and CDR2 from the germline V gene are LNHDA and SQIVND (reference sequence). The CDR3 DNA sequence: TGTGCCAGTAGTATCGGACGGGGTACTTACAATGAGCAGTTCTTC. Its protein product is CASSIGRGTYNEQFF.

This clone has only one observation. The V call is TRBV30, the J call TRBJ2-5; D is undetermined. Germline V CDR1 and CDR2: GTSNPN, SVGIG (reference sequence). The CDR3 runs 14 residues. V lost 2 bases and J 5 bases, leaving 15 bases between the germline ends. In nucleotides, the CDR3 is TGTGCCTGGAGTTCCCGGGTTCCTCAGGAGACCCAGTACTTC. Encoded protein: CAWSSRVPQETQYF.

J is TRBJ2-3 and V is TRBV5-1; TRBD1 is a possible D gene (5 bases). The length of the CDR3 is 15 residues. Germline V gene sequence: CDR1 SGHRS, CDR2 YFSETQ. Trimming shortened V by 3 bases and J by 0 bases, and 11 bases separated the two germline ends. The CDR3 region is CASSSLGHSTDTQYF. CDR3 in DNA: TGCGCCAGCAGCTCCCTGGGGCATAGCACAGATACGCAGTATTTT.

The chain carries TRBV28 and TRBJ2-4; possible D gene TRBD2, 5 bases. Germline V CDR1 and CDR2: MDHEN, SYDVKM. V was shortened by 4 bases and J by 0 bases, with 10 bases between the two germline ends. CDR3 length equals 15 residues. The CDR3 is CASSWRGLAKNIQYF. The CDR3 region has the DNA TGTGCCAGCAGTTGGCGAGGGCTAGCCAAAAACATTCAGTACTTC.

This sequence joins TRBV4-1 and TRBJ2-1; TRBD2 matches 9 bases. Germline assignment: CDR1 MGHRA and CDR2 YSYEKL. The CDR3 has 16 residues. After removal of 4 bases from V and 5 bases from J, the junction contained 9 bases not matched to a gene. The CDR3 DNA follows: TGCGCCAGCAGCCTTCTGGGACTAGCTTCCCACAATGAGCAGTTCTTC. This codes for CASSLLGLASHNEQFF.

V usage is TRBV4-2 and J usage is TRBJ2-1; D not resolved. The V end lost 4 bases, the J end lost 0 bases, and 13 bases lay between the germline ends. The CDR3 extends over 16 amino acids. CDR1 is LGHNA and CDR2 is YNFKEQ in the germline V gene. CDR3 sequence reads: CASSPNTLSSYNEQFF. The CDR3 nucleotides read TGTGCCAGCAGCCCTAATACCCTGAGCTCCTACAATGAGCAGTTCTTC.

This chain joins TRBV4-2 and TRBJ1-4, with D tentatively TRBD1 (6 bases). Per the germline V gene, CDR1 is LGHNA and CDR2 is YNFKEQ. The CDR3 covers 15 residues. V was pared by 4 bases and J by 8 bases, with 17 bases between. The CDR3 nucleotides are TGTGCCAGCAGCCCTCAACAGGGAGACTACGAAAAACTGTTTTTT. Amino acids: CASSPQQGDYEKLFF.

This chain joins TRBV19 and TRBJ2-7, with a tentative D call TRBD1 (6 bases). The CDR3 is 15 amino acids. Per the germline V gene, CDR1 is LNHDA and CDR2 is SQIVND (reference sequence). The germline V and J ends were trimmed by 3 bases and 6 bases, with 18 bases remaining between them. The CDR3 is CASSITGQSGGEQYF. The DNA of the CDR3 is TGTGCCAGTAGTATCACTGGACAGTCGGGCGGCGAGCAGTACTTC.

The CDR3 protein is CASSGGHDTEAFF. CDR3 nucleotides: TGCGCCAGCAGTGGAGGGCACGACACTGAAGCTTTCTTT. This chain uses TRBV10-1 with TRBJ1-1; D not certain. CDR3 length: 13 residues. The V gene lost 4 bases and the J gene lost 3 bases, with 9 bases spanning the gap. Germline V gene data show CDR1 as WNHNN and CDR2 as SYGVQD (reference sequence).

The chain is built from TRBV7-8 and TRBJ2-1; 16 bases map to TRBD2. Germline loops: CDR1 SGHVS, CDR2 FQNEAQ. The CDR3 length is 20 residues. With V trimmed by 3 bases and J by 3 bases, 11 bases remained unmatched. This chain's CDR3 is CASSFPPGLAGGPYYNEQFF. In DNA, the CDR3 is TGTGCCAGCAGCTTTCCTCCGGGACTAGCGGGAGGGCCTTACTACAATGAGCAGTTCTTC.

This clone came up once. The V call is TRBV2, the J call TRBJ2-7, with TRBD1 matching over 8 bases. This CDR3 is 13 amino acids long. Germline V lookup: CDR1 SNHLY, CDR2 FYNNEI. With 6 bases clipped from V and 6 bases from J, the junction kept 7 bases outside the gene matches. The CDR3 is CASRVGTGAEQYF. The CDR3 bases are TGTGCCAGCAGGGTGGGGACAGGCGCCGAGCAGTACTTC.

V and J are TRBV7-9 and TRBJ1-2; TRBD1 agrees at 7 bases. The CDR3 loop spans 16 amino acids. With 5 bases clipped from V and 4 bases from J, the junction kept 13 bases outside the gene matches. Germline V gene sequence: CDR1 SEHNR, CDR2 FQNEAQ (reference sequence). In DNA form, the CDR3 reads TGTGCCAGCAGCCAAATTGGGGACAGAAGCCTCTATGGCTACACCTTC. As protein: CASSQIGDRSLYGYTF.

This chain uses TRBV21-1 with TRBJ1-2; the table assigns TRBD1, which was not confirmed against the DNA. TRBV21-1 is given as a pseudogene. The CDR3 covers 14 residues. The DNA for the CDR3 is TGTGCCAGCACCGAGGGGACAGGGGGTAGGGGCTACACCTTC. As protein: CASTEGTGGRGYTF.

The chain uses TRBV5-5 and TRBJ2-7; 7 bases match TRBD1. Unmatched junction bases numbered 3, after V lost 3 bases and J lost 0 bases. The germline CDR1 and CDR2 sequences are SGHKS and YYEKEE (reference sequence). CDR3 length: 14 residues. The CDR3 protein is CASSSGTVSYEQYF. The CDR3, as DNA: TGTGCCAGCAGCTCCGGGACAGTCTCCTACGAGCAGTACTTC.

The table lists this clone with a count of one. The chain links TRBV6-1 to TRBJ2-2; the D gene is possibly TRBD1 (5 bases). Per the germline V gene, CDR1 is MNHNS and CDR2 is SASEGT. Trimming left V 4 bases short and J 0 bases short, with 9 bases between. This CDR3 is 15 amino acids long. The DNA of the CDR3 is TGTGCCAGCAGTGCTGACAGAACGAACACCGGGGAGCTGTTTTTT. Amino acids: CASSADRTNTGELFF.

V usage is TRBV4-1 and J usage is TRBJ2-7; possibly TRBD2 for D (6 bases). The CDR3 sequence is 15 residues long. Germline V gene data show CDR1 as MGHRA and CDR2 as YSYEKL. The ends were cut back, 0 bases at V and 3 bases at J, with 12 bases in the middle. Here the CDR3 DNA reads TGCGCCAGCAGCCAAGACCGGGACTCATTCTACGAGCAGTACTTC. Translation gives CASSQDRDSFYEQYF.

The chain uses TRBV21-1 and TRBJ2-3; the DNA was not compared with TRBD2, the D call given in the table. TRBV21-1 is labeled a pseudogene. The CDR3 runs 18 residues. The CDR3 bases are TGTGCCAGCAGCGAATCATGGGAGCGGGGGGGCCCGCCAGATACGCAGTATTTT. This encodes CASSESWERGGPPDTQYF.

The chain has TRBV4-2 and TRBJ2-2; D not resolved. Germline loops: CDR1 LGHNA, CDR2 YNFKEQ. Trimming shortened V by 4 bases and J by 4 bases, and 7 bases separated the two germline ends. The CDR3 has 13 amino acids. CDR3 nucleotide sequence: TGTGCCAGCAGCCCATCGAGCACCGGGGAGCTGTTTTTT. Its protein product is CASSPSSTGELFF.

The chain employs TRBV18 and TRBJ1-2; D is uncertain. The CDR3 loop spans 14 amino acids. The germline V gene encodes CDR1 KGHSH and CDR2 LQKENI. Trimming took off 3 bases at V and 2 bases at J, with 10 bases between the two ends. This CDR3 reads CASSPYDKNYGYTF. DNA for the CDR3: TGTGCCAGCTCACCGTACGACAAGAACTATGGCTACACCTTC.

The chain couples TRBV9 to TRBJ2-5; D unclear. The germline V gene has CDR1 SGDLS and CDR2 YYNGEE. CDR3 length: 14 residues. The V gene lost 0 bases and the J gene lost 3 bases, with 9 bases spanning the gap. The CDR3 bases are TGTGCCAGCAGCGTAGCACTTACGAAAGAGACCCAGTACTTC. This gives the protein CASSVALTKETQYF. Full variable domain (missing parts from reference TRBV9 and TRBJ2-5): DSGVTQTPKHLITATGQRVTLRCSPRSGDLSVYWYQQSLDQGLQFLIQYYNGEERAKGNILERFSAQQFPDLHSELNLSSLELGDSALYFCASSVALTKETQYFGPGTRLLVL.

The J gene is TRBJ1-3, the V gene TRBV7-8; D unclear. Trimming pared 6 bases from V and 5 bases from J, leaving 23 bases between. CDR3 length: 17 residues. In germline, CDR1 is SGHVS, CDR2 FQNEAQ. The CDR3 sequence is CASSLRYDAGHRNTIYF. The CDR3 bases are TGTGCCAGCAGTCTTAGATACGATGCGGGTCACAGAAACACCATATATTTT.

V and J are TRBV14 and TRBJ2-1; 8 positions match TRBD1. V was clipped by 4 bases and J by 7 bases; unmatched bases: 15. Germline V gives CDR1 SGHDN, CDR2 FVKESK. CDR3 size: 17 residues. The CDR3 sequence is CASSPLLGQGLRNEQFF. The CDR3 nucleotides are TGTGCCAGCAGCCCCTTACTAGGACAGGGTTTAAGGAATGAGCAGTTCTTC. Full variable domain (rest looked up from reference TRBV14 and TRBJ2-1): EAGVTQFPSHSVIEKGQTVTLRCDPISGHDNLYWYRRVMGKEIKFLLHFVKESKQDESGMPNNRFLAERTGGTYSTLKVQPAELEDSGVYFCASSPLLGQGLRNEQFFGPGTRLTVL.

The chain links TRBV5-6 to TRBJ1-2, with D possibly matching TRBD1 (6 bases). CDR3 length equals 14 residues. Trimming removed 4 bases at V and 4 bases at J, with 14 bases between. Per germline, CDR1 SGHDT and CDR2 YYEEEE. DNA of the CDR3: TGTGCCAGCAGCGTTCAGGGGCTTACCTATGGCTACACCTTC. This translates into CASSVQGLTYGYTF.

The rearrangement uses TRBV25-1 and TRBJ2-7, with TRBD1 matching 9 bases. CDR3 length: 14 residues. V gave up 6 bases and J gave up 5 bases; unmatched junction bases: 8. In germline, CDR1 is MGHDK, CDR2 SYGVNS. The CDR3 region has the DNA TGTGCCAGCAGCCATACAGGGGGCGCGGACGAGCAGTACTTC. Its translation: CASSHTGGADEQYF.

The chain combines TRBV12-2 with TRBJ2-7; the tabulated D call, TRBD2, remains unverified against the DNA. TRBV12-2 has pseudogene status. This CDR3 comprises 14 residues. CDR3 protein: CASRLTPSGAEQYF. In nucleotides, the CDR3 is TGTGCAAGTCGCTTAACCCCGAGCGGTGCCGAGCAGTACTTC.

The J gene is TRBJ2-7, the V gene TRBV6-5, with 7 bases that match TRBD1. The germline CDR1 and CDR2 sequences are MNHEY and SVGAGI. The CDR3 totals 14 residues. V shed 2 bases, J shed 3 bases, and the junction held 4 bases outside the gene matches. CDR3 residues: CASSYTDRLYEQYF. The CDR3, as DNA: TGTGCCAGCAGTTACACGGACAGGCTCTACGAGCAGTACTTC.

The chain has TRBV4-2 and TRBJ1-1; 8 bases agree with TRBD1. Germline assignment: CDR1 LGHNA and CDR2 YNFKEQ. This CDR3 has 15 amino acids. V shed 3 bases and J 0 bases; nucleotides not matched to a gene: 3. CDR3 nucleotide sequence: TGTGCCAGCAGCCAGATGGGACAGGTGAACACTGAAGCTTTCTTT. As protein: CASSQMGQVNTEAFF.

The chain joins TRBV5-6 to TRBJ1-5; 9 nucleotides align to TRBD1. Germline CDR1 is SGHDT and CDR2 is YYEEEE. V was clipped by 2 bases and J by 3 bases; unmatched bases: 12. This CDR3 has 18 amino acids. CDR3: CASSLYPGTGLNNQPQHF. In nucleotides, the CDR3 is TGTGCCAGCAGCTTATACCCCGGGACAGGGCTGAACAATCAGCCCCAGCATTTT. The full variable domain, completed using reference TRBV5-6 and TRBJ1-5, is DAGVTQSPTHLIKTRGQQVTLRCSPKSGHDTVSWYQQALGQGPQFIFQYYEEEERQRGNFPDRFSGHQFPNYSSELNVNALLLGDSALYLCASSLYPGTGLNNQPQHFGDGTRLSIL.

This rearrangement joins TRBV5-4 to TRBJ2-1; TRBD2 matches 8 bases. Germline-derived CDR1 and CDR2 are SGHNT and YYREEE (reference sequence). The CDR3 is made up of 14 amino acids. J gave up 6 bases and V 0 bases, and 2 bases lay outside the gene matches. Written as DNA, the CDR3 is TGTGCCAGCAGCTTGGGTGCGGGGGGCAATGAGCAGTTCTTC. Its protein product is CASSLGAGGNEQFF.

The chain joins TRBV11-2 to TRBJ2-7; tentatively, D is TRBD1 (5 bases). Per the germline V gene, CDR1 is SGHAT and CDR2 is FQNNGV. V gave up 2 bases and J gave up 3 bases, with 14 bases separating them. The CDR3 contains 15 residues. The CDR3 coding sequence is TGTGCCAGCAGCTTAAAATTTGGCAGGGTCTACGAGCAGTACTTC. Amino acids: CASSLKFGRVYEQYF.